The 21 T cell receptor beta chains presented below share a single source sample, sequenced in a study of tissue T cells after allogeneic stem cell transplantation. The assay was immunoSEQ multiplex PCR, and TCRdb's table has in-frame clones only and misses some. The sample lists about 21,000 clones, roughly three quarters occurring once. The sequenced material came from blood. The receptors derive from a female BALB/c mouse in good health. The strain is characterized by the MHC haplotype H2-d.

This clone was counted between two and nine times. Gene names refer to mouse genes. The sequence runs out 1 residue before the end of the CDR3; the remainder is reconstructed from the germline J gene. The V call is TRBV13-2, the J call TRBJ1-2; D might be TRBD1 (6 bases). CDR1 is NNHNN and CDR2 is SYGAGS in the germline V gene (reference sequence). This CDR3 contains 14 residues. Trimming cost V 2 bases and J 2 bases, with 10 bases left between them. The part of the CDR3 DNA that was read is TGTGCCAGCGGTGAAACGGGGGGCAACTCCGACTACACC. This sequence encodes CASGETGGNSDYT. The whole CDR3 protein is CASGETGGNSDYTF.

Note on this clone: Gene names are the mouse ones. The CDR3 is cut off 1 residue early in the read; its end comes from the germline J gene. The J gene is TRBJ2-3, the V gene TRBV13-2, with 9 bases lining up with TRBD2. Germline V gene data show CDR1 as NNHNN and CDR2 as SYGAGS (reference sequence). The CDR3 is made up of 17 amino acids. V trimming: 0 bases; J trimming: 1 base; junction bases outside the gene matches: 6. CDR3 region: CASGDDWGARGAETLYF. The DNA read from the CDR3 is TGTGCCAGCGGTGATGACTGGGGGGCGCGGGGTGCAGAAACGCTGTAT.

This clone was observed a few times. Mouse gene names and germline throughout. The DNA ends 1 residue before the CDR3 does, and the rest of the CDR3 is filled in from the germline J gene. The chain carries TRBV20 and TRBJ2-3, with no clear D. The CDR3 loop spans 15 amino acids. V lost 3 bases to trimming and J lost 0 bases, with 13 bases between them. Germline CDR1 is GFQATS and CDR2 is STVNSAI. The sequenced CDR3 bases are TGTGGTGCTAGTAGGCAGGTCACTAGTGCAGAAACGCTGTAT. Protein: CGASRQVTSAETLY. The whole CDR3 sequence is CGASRQVTSAETLYF.

Points on this clone: The germline and genes are mouse ones. The CDR3 end is not reached by the read, which stops 1 residue before it; the germline J gene fills it in. The chain has TRBV19 and TRBJ1-5, with D possibly matching TRBD1 (6 bases). The CDR3 runs 13 residues. Germline values: CDR1 FNHDT, CDR2 SITEND (reference sequence). The ends were cut back, 2 bases at V and 6 bases at J, with 9 bases in the middle. The CDR3 loop reads CASSIQGRQAPLF. The sequenced CDR3 bases are TGTGCCAGCAGTATTCAGGGGCGCCAGGCTCCGCTT. The whole variable domain, filled in from reference TRBV19 and TRBJ1-5, reads GGIITQTPKFLIGQEGQKLTLKCQQNFNHDTMYWYRQDSGKGLRLIYYSITENDLQKGDLSEGYDASREKKSSFSLTVTSAQKNEMAVFLCASSIQGRQAPLFGEGTRLSVL.

On this clone itself: Germline and genes here are mouse. The read ends 1 residue shy of where the CDR3 ends; the end is completed using the germline J gene. V and J are TRBV13-3 and TRBJ1-4; D might be TRBD1 (6 bases). The CDR3 contains 16 residues. The germline V gene encodes CDR1 NNHDY and CDR2 SYVADS. The V end was cut by 1 base, the J end by 0 bases, with 10 bases between. Incomplete CDR3 DNA: TGTGCCAGCAGTGATCAGGGGCGAATTTCCAACGAAAGATTATTT. As protein: CASSDQGRISNERLF. The entire CDR3 protein reads CASSDQGRISNERLFF.

On this clone: Gene names are the mouse ones. This CDR3 reads CGARDRVQNTLYF. The CDR3 DNA, read in part, is TGTGGTGCTAGGGATCGGGTTCAAAACACCTTGTAC. The chain links TRBV20 to TRBJ2-4; D is unresolved. With the read ending 1 residue before the CDR3 end, the germline J gene is used to fill in that end. V lost 0 bases, J lost 2 bases, and 6 bases lay in between. The CDR3 loop spans 13 amino acids. Germline V gives CDR1 GFQATS, CDR2 STVNSAI.

In this sample, this clone turned up a few times. Any gene name here is a mouse gene name. The CDR3 end lies 1 residue beyond the end of the read and is filled in from the germline J gene. The gene calls are TRBV13-1 and TRBJ2-1; D gene unclear. The germline V gene encodes CDR1 NSHNY and CDR2 SYGAGN. V was pared by 0 bases and J by 3 bases, with 7 bases between. The CDR3 is 14 residues long. The CDR3 is CASSDAPVYAEQFF. CDR3 bases read: TGTGCCAGCAGTGATGCGCCAGTCTATGCTGAGCAGTTC.

Regarding this clone: The gene names given are mouse names. The read terminates 1 residue before the CDR3 end, so the remaining end is supplied by the germline J gene. The chain has TRBV19 and TRBJ1-2; a weak D match, TRBD1 (5 bases). CDR3 size: 14 residues. V was clipped by 3 bases and J by 4 bases, with 13 bases between them. Germline CDR1 reads FNHDT; CDR2 reads SITEND (reference sequence). The CDR3 is CASSSRQGGSDYTF. The part of the CDR3 DNA that was read is TGTGCCAGCAGTAGTAGGCAGGGCGGCTCCGACTACACC.

As concerns this clone: Gene names denote mouse genes. The read falls 1 residue short of the CDR3 end, and the missing part is taken from the germline J gene. The chain employs TRBV13-1 and TRBJ2-1; TRBD1 is a possible D gene (6 bases). Germline V lookup: CDR1 NSHNY, CDR2 SYGAGN. This CDR3 region has 13 residues. V lost 3 bases, J lost 6 bases, and 10 bases lay in between. The CDR3 here is CASSAQTGAEQFF. The DNA read from the CDR3 is TGTGCCAGCAGTGCCCAGACAGGTGCTGAGCAGTTC.

Details on this clone: Here the gene names and germline are mouse. The observed sequence ends 1 residue before the CDR3 terminus, with the missing tail filled in from the germline J gene. The rearrangement links TRBV4 to TRBJ2-7, with D possibly being TRBD2 (7 bases). The V end was cut by 4 bases, the J end by 6 bases, with 10 bases between. The CDR3 consists of 12 residues. CDR1 is LGHDT, CDR2 YNNKQL, per germline (reference sequence). The CDR3 spells CASSWGALEQYF. Incomplete CDR3 DNA: TGTGCCAGCAGCTGGGGGGCGCTTGAACAGTAC.

In this sample, this clone turned up a few times. Gene names refer to mouse genes. The CDR3 end falls 1 residue outside the read, so it is completed with the germline J gene. The chain links TRBV4 to TRBJ2-1; D perhaps matches TRBD2 (6 bases). This CDR3 has 14 amino acids. Germline CDR1 is LGHDT and CDR2 is YNNKQL (reference sequence). Trimming removed 4 bases at V and 2 bases at J, with 9 bases between. CDR3 bases read: TGTGCCAGCAGCTTTAACTGGGACTATGCTGAGCAGTTC. Translated, it gives CASSFNWDYAEQF. The complete CDR3 reads CASSFNWDYAEQFF.

This clone turned up a few times. Gene names are the mouse ones. CDR3 amino acids: CASSPDRGKNNQAPLF. The part of the CDR3 DNA that was read is TGTGCCAGCAGTCCGGACAGGGGGAAGAACAACCAGGCTCCGCTT. The chain uses TRBV24 and TRBJ1-5; TRBD1 aligns across 10 bases. The CDR3 end falls 1 residue outside the read, so it is completed with the germline J gene. With V trimmed by 4 bases and J by 1 base, 4 bases remained unmatched. Germline V gives CDR1 KGHTA, CDR2 FRNEEI. The CDR3 runs 16 residues.

This clone was counted only a few times. Any gene name here is a mouse gene name. The read is 1 residue too short to cover the CDR3 end, so that end is filled in from the germline J gene. J is TRBJ1-4 and V is TRBV13-3; possibly TRBD1 for D (6 bases). Trimming removed 3 bases from V and 1 base from J, with 7 bases in between. The germline CDR1 and CDR2 sequences are NNHDY and SYVADS. CDR3 length: 14 amino acids. The DNA read from the CDR3 is TGTGCCAGCAGTGGCAGGGGTTCCAACGAAAGATTATTT. Its protein is CASSGRGSNERLF. The complete CDR3 reads CASSGRGSNERLFF.

In the case of this clone: Genes and germline are mouse. The CDR3 end lies 1 residue beyond the end of the read and is filled in from the germline J gene. The chain couples TRBV1 to TRBJ2-5, with TRBD1 matching over 8 bases. CDR1 is NSQYPW and CDR2 is LRSPGD in the germline V gene (reference sequence). The CDR3 contains 14 residues. The V segment lost 0 bases and the J segment 6 bases; nucleotides outside the gene matches: 2. Partial CDR3 DNA: TGCACCTGCAGTGCAGAGGACAGGGTGGACACCCAGTAC. Translating gives CTCSAEDRVDTQY. The full CDR3 protein reads CTCSAEDRVDTQYF.

In the case of this clone: Gene names are the mouse ones. CDR3 protein: CAREGRAETLYF. CDR3 DNA (partial): TGTGCCCGGGAGGGGCGCGCAGAAACGCTGTAT. The genes are TRBV2 and TRBJ2-3, with D perhaps matching TRBD1 or TRBD2 (5 bases each). The CDR3 extends 1 residue past the end of the read, so its final part is completed from the germline J gene. Per germline, CDR1 LGHNA and CDR2 YSYQKL. The CDR3 is made up of 12 amino acids. Trimming cost V 11 bases and J 3 bases, with 12 bases left between them.

This clone is a singleton in its sample. Gene and germline names: mouse. The read ends 1 residue early relative to the CDR3; the germline J gene fills the gap. The chain links TRBV31 to TRBJ1-1; TRBD1 might be the D (5 bases). The CDR3 extends over 11 amino acids. The germline V gene has CDR1 GKSSPN and CDR2 SITVG. The V and J ends lost 1 base and 6 bases respectively, with 6 bases between them. CDR3 DNA, as far as it was read: TGTGCCTGGAGTCGGGGACCAGAAGTCTTC. This sequence encodes CAWSRGPEVF. The CDR3 reads in full as CAWSRGPEVFF.

As to this clone: Gene names are the mouse ones. The read finishes 1 residue shy of the CDR3 end, and the germline J gene is used to complete it. The chain uses TRBV5 and TRBJ2-1, with 10 positions matching TRBD2. This CDR3 comprises 16 residues. CDR1 is LGHNA, CDR2 YNLKQL, per germline (reference sequence). V lost 0 bases, J lost 4 bases, and 3 bases stayed unmatched. CDR3 sequence reads: CASSQDWGGRYAEQFF. The sequenced part of the CDR3 DNA is TGTGCCAGCAGCCAAGACTGGGGGGGCAGGTATGCTGAGCAGTTC.

This clone was detected a few times. Genes and germline are mouse. This CDR3 is CGASQGSTGQLYF. CDR3 DNA, as far as it was read: TGTGGTGCTAGTCAGGGGTCCACCGGGCAGCTCTAC. The rearrangement links TRBV20 to TRBJ2-2, with D possibly being TRBD1 (6 bases). The read ends 1 residue before the CDR3 terminus; that terminus is restored from the germline J gene. V shed 3 bases and J shed 4 bases, with 9 bases lying between them. The CDR3 runs to 13 residues. Germline CDR1 and CDR2: GFQATS and STVNSAI.

This clone has only a few counts. The listed genes are named as in mouse. Read coverage stops 1 residue before the CDR3 terminus; the germline J gene supplies the remainder. The chain is built from TRBV13-1 and TRBJ2-1; maybe TRBD2 (6 bases). The CDR3 sequence is 14 residues long. V lost 2 bases and J 1 base, leaving 7 bases between the germline ends. The V gene's germline CDR1 is NSHNY and CDR2 SYGAGN. CDR3 sequence: CASSETGNYAEQFF. The CDR3 DNA, read in part, is TGTGCCAGCAGTGAAACTGGGAACTATGCTGAGCAGTTC.

This clone was recorded once. Gene labels here are mouse ones. CDR3 protein: CASSQDLGANQDTQYF. The CDR3 bases that were read are TGTGCCAGCAGCCAAGATCTGGGGGCTAACCAAGACACCCAGTAC. The chain combines TRBV5 with TRBJ2-5, with a weak D call TRBD2 (7 bases). Read coverage stops 1 residue before the CDR3 terminus; the germline J gene supplies the remainder. V lost 0 bases, J lost 0 bases, and 10 bases lay in between. The V gene's germline CDR1 is LGHNA and CDR2 YNLKQL (reference sequence). CDR3 length equals 16 residues.

Comment on this clone: Genes here carry mouse names. Read sequence stops 1 residue before the CDR3 end, and the germline J gene provides the missing end. The identical CDR3 is also encoded by other nucleotide sequences in the sample. J is TRBJ2-3 and V is TRBV2; a possible D gene is TRBD1 (6 bases). The CDR3 is made up of 15 amino acids. Germline CDR1 LGHNA, CDR2 YSYQKL. Trimming took off 0 bases at V and 0 bases at J, with 7 bases between the two ends. The CDR3 DNA, read in part, is TGTGCCAGCAGCCAAGAAGGGGGTAGTGCAGAAACGCTGTAT. Translated, it gives CASSQEGGSAETLY. The entire CDR3 reads CASSQEGGSAETLYF.